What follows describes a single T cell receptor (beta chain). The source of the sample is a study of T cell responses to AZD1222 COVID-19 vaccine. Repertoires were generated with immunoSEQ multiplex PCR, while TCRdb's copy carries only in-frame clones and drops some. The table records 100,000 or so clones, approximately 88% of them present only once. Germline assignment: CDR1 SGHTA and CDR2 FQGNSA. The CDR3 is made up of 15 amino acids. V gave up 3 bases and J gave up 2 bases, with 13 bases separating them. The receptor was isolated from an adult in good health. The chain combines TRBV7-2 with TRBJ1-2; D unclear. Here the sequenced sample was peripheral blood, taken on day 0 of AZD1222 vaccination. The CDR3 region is CASSFREVGNYGYTF. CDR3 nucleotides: TGTGCCAGCAGCTTTCGTGAGGTTGGGAACTATGGCTACACCTTC.